A single sample gave rise to the 12 T cell receptor beta chains below, sequenced in a study of response to subunit inactivated influenza vaccine. In TCRdb, the RT-PCR reads were re-called with MiXCR into one record per CDR3 protein. This table holds 500,000 or so distinct CDR3 sequences, 16% found once. The sequencing here drew on CD4+ T cells sorted from PBMCs, taken 23 months after vaccination. All receptors derive from a man in his fifties or sixties who received an inactivated influenza vaccine.

The chain carries TRBV20-1 and TRBJ2-7; TRBD2 is a possible D gene (7 bases). The germline gives CDR1 DFQATT, CDR2 SNEGSKA (reference sequence). CDR3 length: 11 amino acids. CDR3 DNA sequence: TGCAGCCCTCGCGGGGGCAGGGAGCAGTACTTC. It specifies CSPRGGREQYF.

This chain uses TRBV10-3 with TRBJ2-5, with 7 positions matching TRBD1. From germline, CDR1 is ENHRY and CDR2 SYGVKD. V lost 9 bases to trimming and J lost 3 bases; unmatched junction nucleotides: 4. CDR3 length: 12 amino acids. CDR3 DNA sequence: TGTGCCATTGGGACAGAAGAAGAGACCCAGTACTTC. This codes for CAIGTEEETQYF.

The chain couples TRBV6-1 to TRBJ1-1, with D hard to call. Trimming cost V 6 bases and J 5 bases, with 7 bases left between them. The CDR3 loop spans 11 amino acids. The germline V gene has CDR1 MNHNS and CDR2 SASEGT. CDR3 amino acids: CASRLATEAFF. CDR3 coding DNA: TGTGCCAGCAGGCTGGCTACTGAAGCTTTCTTT.

Only a few counts were recorded for this clonotype. J is TRBJ1-1 and V is TRBV6-5; D gene uncertain. CDR1 is MNHEY and CDR2 is SVGAGI in the germline V gene. This CDR3 comprises 13 residues. The V gene lost 0 bases and the J gene lost 4 bases, with 6 bases spanning the gap. The CDR3 coding sequence is TGTGCCAGCAGTTACTCTGGGAGCACTGAAGCTTTCTTT. Protein: CASSYSGSTEAFF.

This clonotype was detected many times. J is TRBJ1-3 and V is TRBV7-2; possible D gene TRBD1, 5 bases. CDR1 is SGHTA, CDR2 FQGNSA, per germline. V was pared by 1 base and J by 10 bases, with 14 bases between. The CDR3 extends over 14 amino acids. The chain's CDR3 is CASSLEASGTTIYF. The CDR3 DNA is TGTGCCAGCAGCTTAGAAGCAAGTGGGACGACCATATATTTT. Full variable domain (rest looked up from reference TRBV7-2 and TRBJ1-3): GAGVSQSPSNKVTEKGKDVELRCDPISGHTALYWYRQSLGQGLEFLIYFQGNSAPDKSGLPSDRFSAERTGGSVSTLTIQRTQQEDSAVYLCASSLEASGTTIYFGEGSWLTVV.

The chain employs TRBV5-1 and TRBJ2-5; D gene uncertain. This CDR3 spans 12 amino acids. Trimming took off 4 bases at V and 0 bases at J, with 4 bases between the two ends. CDR1 is SGHRS and CDR2 is YFSETQ in the germline V gene. For the CDR3, the DNA is TGCGCCAGCAGCGTGTACCAAGAGACCCAGTACTTC. This translates into CASSVYQETQYF.

This clonotype was seen ten or more times. The CDR3 loop is CASGGLAELRSYNEQFF. The DNA of the CDR3 is TGTGCTAGTGGTGGACTAGCGGAACTGCGCTCCTACAATGAGCAGTTCTTC. V is TRBV12-5 and J is TRBJ2-1, with 10 bases matching TRBD2. The CDR3 has 17 amino acids. V shed 5 bases and J 0 bases; nucleotides not matched to a gene: 7. Germline V gene data show CDR1 as LGHNT and CDR2 as FRNRAP.

This sequence joins TRBV21-1 and TRBJ2-3; the table gives TRBD1 as D, unverified against the DNA. TRBV21-1 is given as a pseudogene. This CDR3 is 15 amino acids long. The CDR3 coding sequence is TGTGCCAGCAGCAAAGCGCCGCTAGGGGGAGATACGCAGTATTTT. This sequence encodes CASSKAPLGGDTQYF.

The chain combines TRBV3-1 with TRBJ2-2; the match to TRBD2 covers 10 bases. Germline values: CDR1 LGHDT, CDR2 YNNKEL (reference sequence). This CDR3 spans 15 amino acids. Trimming cost V 4 bases and J 4 bases; bases outside gene matches: 3. The CDR3 nucleotides read TGTGCCAGCAGCCGGGGACTAGCGAGCACCGGGGAGCTGTTTTTT. It encodes CASSRGLASTGELFF.

This clonotype was counted ten times or more. The V call is TRBV29-1, the J call TRBJ2-3, with D possibly matching TRBD1 (5 bases). Germline CDR1 and CDR2: SQVTM and ANQGSEA. The V and J ends lost 1 base and 0 bases respectively, with 11 bases between them. CDR3 length equals 15 residues. The CDR3 is CSVEGVTVSTDTQYF. The CDR3 DNA follows: TGCAGCGTTGAAGGGGTGACAGTAAGCACAGATACGCAGTATTTT.

This chain connects TRBV12-3 or TRBV12-4 to TRBJ2-5; TRBD2 might be the D (6 bases). Trimming took off 10 bases at V and 4 bases at J, with 10 bases between the two ends. CDR3 length equals 11 residues. CDR3 nucleotides: TGTGCCACGGGACTTGGAGAGACCCAGTACTTC. Its protein is CATGLGETQYF.

Note on this clonotype: A much larger clone sits a single nucleotide away, making a read error possible. In this CDR3 the conserved last residue, phenylalanine or tryptophan, is missing, so a read error is likely. This sequence joins TRBV29-1 and TRBJ2-3, with 8 bases fitting TRBD2. From germline, CDR1 is SQVTM and CDR2 ANQGSEA. This CDR3 has 14 amino acids. The V gene end was trimmed by 3 bases and the J gene end by 6 bases; junction bases not matched to a gene: 8. CDR3 DNA sequence: TGCAGCGTTGATATGGGACTAGGGTCCGATACGCAGTATTCT. It specifies CSVDMGLGSDTQYS.